This T cell receptor (beta chain) was sequenced for a study of control samples from healthy donors and cancer patients. Germline V lookup: CDR1 MNHEY, CDR2 SVGAGI. With V trimmed by 0 bases and J by 5 bases, 1 base remained unmatched. The CDR3 length is 15 residues. Profiled with immunoSEQ multiplex PCR; TCRdb holds only in-frame clones, not every one. The sample shows roughly 130,000 clones, under 95% of them seen only once. This TCR was sampled from a man aged 18 to 30 in good health. Material: blood. The rearrangement joins TRBV6-5 to TRBJ1-5, with TRBD1 matching over 10 bases. The DNA of the CDR3 is TGTGCCAGCAGTTACTCCGGGACAGGGGATCAGCCCCAGCATTTT. Translating it yields CASSYSGTGDQPQHF.